The present entry profiles one T cell receptor (beta chain) with its context. A much larger clone differs from this one at a single base, so this may be a read error. The library was built from roughly 400 ng RNA with molecular barcoded adaptors for alpha/delta and beta/gamma chains. TCRdb itself ran the reads through MiXCR, one entry per CDR3 protein. The repertoire consists of 90,000 or so distinct CDR3 sequences, with 20% to 25% occurring once and the leading ten covering around 10%. This specimen comes from a study of read filtering for tumor transcriptome and immune sequencing. The V gene's germline CDR1 is SGHRS and CDR2 YFSETQ. This CDR3 comprises 16 residues.

The material sequenced was a population of CD138-negative cells sorted from bone marrow. This TCR derives from a donor at least 40 years old with multiple myeloma. This sequence joins TRBV5-1 and TRBJ2-2, with a weak D call TRBD2 (6 bases). CDR3 protein: CASSQQTGGNTGELLF. The CDR3 DNA reads as TGCGCCAGCAGTCAACAAACAGGCGGGAACACCGGGGAGCTGTTATTT.